Included here is one TCR beta chain sequence, with context. Its antigen is currently unknown. The V gene's germline CDR1 is MDHEN and CDR2 SYDVKM. The CDR3 is 15 residues long. The J segment lost 0 bases and the V segment lost 3 bases, leaving 3 bases of the junction unmatched. Using its own MiXCR run on the reads, TCRdb lists one record per CDR3 protein. The table lists around 70,000 distinct CDR3 sequences, around 27% of them singletons. This entry comes from a study of T cell repertoires in cytomegalovirus infection. Notes on the study in general: Clonotype analysis showed dominance of the ex vivo response by HLA-C-restricted CMV-specific TCR beta clonotypes.

The sample here was CD8+ T cells from cultured PBMCs, taken from culture after CMV antigen stimulation. V usage is TRBV28 and J usage is TRBJ1-2, with 8 nucleotides matching TRBD1. The receptor comes from a human donor in good health (CMV status not recorded). Some clones in this sample may be carry-over from other donors' samples. The CDR3 DNA reads TGTGCCAGCAGTTTGGGACAGGCCCCTAACTATGGCTACACCTTC. Translation gives CASSLGQAPNYGYTF.